This T cell receptor (beta chain) was sequenced in a study of shared clonotypes between healthy human individuals. Study findings and constraints: Sequencing depth was predicted to influence how clonotypes are shared among donors. Generation of non-shared clonotypes was less probable than generation of clonotypes shared by all four donors.

Data came from immunoSEQ multiplex PCR; TCRdb stores just in-frame clones and leaves some out. The sample has about 1 million clones; approximately 76% are singletons. About this clone itself: No antigen is known for it.

The authors divided CD4+ cells into CD45RA+ naive and CD45RA-negative memory subsets. This receptor was taken from a man aged 18-30 years in good health. Sequenced: memory CD4+ T cells sorted from blood. Subset given: CD45RA-negative fraction.

The CDR3 spells CASESGGTTDTQYF. CDR3 nucleotides: TGCGCCAGCGAAAGCGGGGGGACCACAGATACGCAGTATTTT. The chain joins TRBV5-1 to TRBJ2-3; 9 positions agree with TRBD2. CDR1 SGHRS and CDR2 YFSETQ come from the germline V gene. This CDR3 region has 14 residues. V shed 7 bases, J shed 2 bases, and the junction held 5 bases outside the gene matches.